Shown below are 21 T cell receptor beta chains from a single sample sequenced in a study of blood T cells in healthy people across ages. Then a second PCR, running roughly 7 to 11 cycles, was carried out with a sample-barcoded 5' primer and a J-beta primer mix. One entry per CDR3 protein results from TCRdb running MiXCR on the 5' RACE reads. In the table there are 700,000 to 900,000 distinct CDR3 sequences, about a quarter of which are singletons. These data also featured in a second study, about T cells of mothers and their children.

Material for sequencing was blood. Source of these receptors: a boy aged 5-17 years in good health.

This chain joins TRBV9 and TRBJ2-5; tentatively, D is TRBD2 (7 bases). V lost 3 bases, J lost 2 bases, and 14 bases lay in between. Looked up from germline, CDR1 is SGDLS and CDR2 is YYNGEE. This CDR3 region has 15 residues. The CDR3 bases are TGTGCCAGCAGCGAGGGGGGAGGGGAACAAGAGACCCAGTACTTC. It yields the protein CASSEGGGEQETQYF.

The chain has TRBV3-1 and TRBJ1-2, with D possibly TRBD1 on 5 matching bases. Trimming shortened V by 0 bases and J by 3 bases, and 8 bases separated the two germline ends. CDR3 length: 14 amino acids. Germline V CDR1 and CDR2: LGHDT, YNNKEL (reference sequence). As DNA, the CDR3 is TGTGCCAGCAGCCAAGATCGACAGCACTATGGCTACACCTTC. Protein sequence: CASSQDRQHYGYTF.

The sample holds many counts of this clonotype. This rearrangement joins TRBV20-1 to TRBJ2-5, with 10 bases matching TRBD2. V was clipped by 0 bases and J by 4 bases; unmatched bases: 5. The CDR3 extends over 15 amino acids. Germline V gene lookup returns CDR1 DFQATT and CDR2 SNEGSKA (reference sequence). The CDR3 sequence: CSARDPSGGRETQYF. The CDR3 nucleotides read TGCAGTGCTAGAGATCCTAGCGGGGGACGAGAGACCCAGTACTTC.

The chain links TRBV30 to TRBJ2-4; D remains unclear. The CDR3 contains 12 residues. Germline loops: CDR1 GTSNPN, CDR2 SVGIG (reference sequence). The ends were cut back, 1 base at V and 11 bases at J, with 12 bases in the middle. The CDR3 spells CAWSEAAAFQYF. CDR3 DNA sequence: TGTGCCTGGAGTGAGGCGGCCGCTTTTCAGTACTTC.

The chain has TRBV6-1 and TRBJ2-5; D ambiguous. TRBJ2-7 matches the DNA end more closely, so the J call is doubtful. Germline V gene lookup returns CDR1 MNHNS and CDR2 SASEGT. CDR3 length equals 12 residues. DNA of the CDR3: TGTGCCAGCAGGGATCTTTCCTACGAGCAGTACTTC. Translation: CASRDLSYEQYF.

This clonotype was observed many times. The rearrangement uses TRBV7-9 and TRBJ2-5, with 7 bases fitting TRBD1. CDR1 and CDR2 (germline): SEHNR, FQNEAQ (reference sequence). The V gene end was trimmed by 3 bases and the J gene end by 0 bases; junction bases not matched to a gene: 1. The CDR3 consists of 14 residues. The chain's CDR3 is CASSLDRYQETQYF. The DNA of the CDR3 is TGTGCCAGCAGCTTGGACAGGTACCAAGAGACCCAGTACTTC.

This clonotype came up a few times. This chain links TRBV7-9 with TRBJ1-4, with D unclear. V was shortened by 7 bases and J by 8 bases, with 11 bases between the two germline ends. This CDR3 has 12 amino acids. From germline, CDR1 is SEHNR and CDR2 FQNEAQ (reference sequence). CDR3 DNA sequence: TGTGCCAGCACCCGACCCGAGGAAAAACTGTTTTTT. This translates into CASTRPEEKLFF.

The table lists this clonotype with a few counts. V gene TRBV7-9 combines with J gene TRBJ2-1; 12 bases agree with TRBD2. The V gene's germline CDR1 is SEHNR and CDR2 FQNEAQ (reference sequence). Trimming cost V 6 bases and J 7 bases; bases outside gene matches: 10. The CDR3 has 16 residues. The CDR3 DNA follows: TGTGCCAGCAGGCCCGTACCTAGCGGGGGGGCAAATGAGCAGTTCTTC. This translates into CASRPVPSGGANEQFF.

There are a few counts of this clonotype. The genes are TRBV28 and TRBJ1-2; 8 bases agree with TRBD1. V shed 5 bases and J 3 bases; nucleotides not matched to a gene: 2. The germline V gene encodes CDR1 MDHEN and CDR2 SYDVKM. The CDR3 is 13 residues long. The CDR3 protein is CASSNRGYYGYTF. The CDR3 region has the DNA TGTGCCAGCAGTAACAGGGGGTACTATGGCTACACCTTC.

This clonotype was counted a few times. V and J are TRBV11-2 and TRBJ2-1, with D tentatively TRBD1 or TRBD2 (5 bases each). Deletions cut 7 bases from V and 8 bases from J, with 12 bases between. Germline V lookup: CDR1 SGHAT, CDR2 FQNNGV. The CDR3 covers 12 residues. For the CDR3, the DNA is TGTGCCAGCACCAGGGCGGGCCATGAGCAGTTCTTC. Translated: CASTRAGHEQFF.

Comment on this clonotype: The junction shows a germline mismatch at one end, possibly a read error. The chain joins TRBV18 to TRBJ1-2, with D perhaps matching TRBD1 (6 bases). Germline V gives CDR1 KGHSH, CDR2 LQKENI. This CDR3 is built from 15 residues. In DNA, the CDR3 is TGTGCCAGCTCACCCTCGGACAGAATTAACTGTGGCTACACCTTC. Residues: CASSPSDRINCGYTF.

This clonotype has a handful of counts. V usage is TRBV7-8 and J usage is TRBJ2-3, with 8 bases aligning to TRBD2. CDR1 is SGHVS and CDR2 is FQNEAQ in the germline V gene. The CDR3 has 16 residues. The V gene end was trimmed by 1 base and the J gene end by 5 bases; junction bases not matched to a gene: 8. This chain's CDR3 is CASSLVFGAGVDTQYF. The CDR3 bases are TGTGCCAGCAGCTTAGTCTTCGGAGCGGGGGTAGATACGCAGTATTTT.

This clonotype turned up a few times. J is TRBJ1-1 and V is TRBV10-2; the D gene is possibly TRBD1 (5 bases). V was pared by 2 bases and J by 1 base, with 11 bases between. Per the germline V gene, CDR1 is WSHSY and CDR2 is SAAADI. The CDR3 has 15 residues. CDR3 bases: TGCGCCAGCAGTGAGGATGGGGGGGGGAACACTGAAGCTTTCTTT. Translating gives CASSEDGGGNTEAFF.

This clonotype was recorded a few times. This rearrangement joins TRBV6-5 to TRBJ2-7; either TRBD1 or TRBD2 may supply D (5 bases each). Germline V gene sequence: CDR1 MNHEY, CDR2 SVGAGI. CDR3 size: 14 residues. The V gene lost 8 bases and the J gene lost 1 base, with 15 bases spanning the gap. The CDR3 nucleotides read TGTGCCAGCTCCAGGGCGAGGGCTTCCTACGAGCAGTACTTC. This sequence encodes CASSRARASYEQYF.

This rearrangement joins TRBV7-2 to TRBJ1-4; a weak D match, TRBD1 (6 bases). This CDR3 has 15 amino acids. CDR1 and CDR2 from the germline V gene are SGHTA and FQGNSA. V was shortened by 5 bases and J by 5 bases, with 15 bases between the two germline ends. Here the CDR3 DNA reads TGTGCCAGCAGCCCGGGGGGCAGGGGAAATGAAAAACTGTTTTTT. This translates into CASSPGGRGNEKLFF.

This clonotype was seen ten or more times. J is TRBJ2-1 and V is TRBV7-9; 8 bases match TRBD2. After removal of 10 bases from V and 6 bases from J, the junction contained 8 bases not matched to a gene. This CDR3 has 13 residues. Germline V gene lookup returns CDR1 SEHNR and CDR2 FQNEAQ (reference sequence). The CDR3: CAISPGTSNEQFF. DNA of the CDR3: TGTGCCATCTCCCCCGGGACTAGCAATGAGCAGTTCTTC.

This clonotype was found many times. In DNA, the CDR3 is TGTGCCAGCAGCCAGGGGAAGACCCAGTACTTC. This translates into CASSQGKTQYF. The chain has TRBV3-1 and TRBJ2-5; D not resolved. The V gene lost 3 bases and the J gene lost 6 bases, with 5 bases spanning the gap. Germline assignment: CDR1 LGHDT and CDR2 YNNKEL (reference sequence). The CDR3 extends over 11 amino acids.

This chain uses TRBV20-1 with TRBJ2-1; D is perhaps TRBD2 (7 bases). The germline V gene encodes CDR1 DFQATT and CDR2 SNEGSKA (reference sequence). Trimming pared 1 base from V and 5 bases from J, leaving 12 bases between. There are 14 residues in the CDR3. CDR3 DNA: TGCAGTGCTAGAGTCGGGGGGCCTAACAATGAGCAGTTCTTC. Its translation is CSARVGGPNNEQFF.

This clonotype was observed a handful of times. The gene calls are TRBV20-1 and TRBJ2-1; TRBD1 is a possible D gene (6 bases). V lost 2 bases, J lost 0 bases, and 14 bases lay in between. From germline, CDR1 is DFQATT and CDR2 SNEGSKA (reference sequence). The CDR3 has 16 amino acids. This chain's CDR3 is CSARPTQTGSYNEQFF. CDR3 bases: TGCAGTGCTAGACCAACCCAGACAGGCTCCTACAATGAGCAGTTCTTC.

This chain connects TRBV6-4 to TRBJ2-5; D possibly matches TRBD1 or TRBD2 (5 bases each). The J call is in doubt because the DNA end fits TRBJ2-1 better. Germline V lookup: CDR1 MRHNA, CDR2 SNTAGT. CDR3 length: 17 residues. In DNA form, the CDR3 reads TGTGCCAGCAGTACAGGTGATAGGCTAGCTGCGTACAATGAGCAGTTCTTC. Protein sequence: CASSTGDRLAAYNEQFF.

The chain couples TRBV6-4 to TRBJ1-6; 8 bases are shared with TRBD1. Germline trimming cut 4 bases from V and 9 bases from J; bases unmatched to any gene: 2. This CDR3 has 13 residues. In germline, CDR1 is MRHNA, CDR2 SNTAGT. The CDR3 DNA follows: TGTGCCAGCAGTGGGACAGGGCGTTCACCCCTCCACTTT. Its protein product is CASSGTGRSPLHF.